The rows below give T cell receptor beta chains drawn from one sample of a study of T cells in Graves' hyperthyroidism and ophthalmopathy. In TCRdb, the multiplex PCR reads were re-called with MiXCR into one record per CDR3 protein. The sample includes under 300,000 distinct CDR3 sequences, roughly 22% seen only once; the top ten take approximately 60%. Sequencing used blood. The receptors were sampled from a young man with Graves' ophthalmopathy. The CDR3 runs from the conserved cysteine through the conserved F or W. D genes are given only for firm matches. Some rows have no size entry. The others give once, few or many, or a class for an expanded clone.

d_call: .; j_call: TRBJ1-1; v_call: TRBV20-1; clone_size: .; cdr3_nt: TGCAGTGCTAGAGATGAGGGGAAGAACACTGAAGCTTTCTTT; cdr3_aa: CSARDEGKNTEAFF
d_call: TRBD2; j_call: TRBJ2-7; v_call: TRBV28; clone_size: .; cdr3_nt: TGTGCCAGCAGAACTACGGGGGGGCCTCCAAAACAACACTACGAGCAGTACTTC; cdr3_aa: CASRTTGGPPKQHYEQYF
d_call: .; j_call: TRBJ1-5; v_call: TRBV12-3/TRBV12-4; clone_size: few; cdr3_nt: TGTGCCAGCAGTTGGGGGGGAAATAGCAATCAGCCCCAGCATTTT; cdr3_aa: CASSWGGNSNQPQHF
d_call: .; j_call: TRBJ1-1; v_call: TRBV6-1; clone_size: .; cdr3_nt: TGTGCCAGCTACAGGACCCTCGACACTGAAGCTTTCTTT; cdr3_aa: CASYRTLDTEAFF
d_call: TRBD2; j_call: TRBJ2-2; v_call: TRBV7-9; clone_size: .; cdr3_nt: TGTGCCAGCAGCACTCGAGGAGCGGGAAACACCGGGGAGCTGTTTTTT; cdr3_aa: CASSTRGAGNTGELFF
d_call: .; j_call: TRBJ1-3; v_call: TRBV7-6; clone_size: .; cdr3_nt: TGTGCCAGCAGTCCACAGCCCTCTGGAAACACCATATATTTT; cdr3_aa: CASSPQPSGNTIYF
d_call: .; j_call: TRBJ2-1; v_call: TRBV7-3; clone_size: many; cdr3_nt: TGTGCCAGCAGCCGGGGACTCGACAATGAGCAGTTCTTC; cdr3_aa: CASSRGLDNEQFF
d_call: .; j_call: TRBJ2-7; v_call: TRBV6-6; clone_size: few; cdr3_nt: TGTGCCAGCAGTTACAGGTTGGGGGACGAGCAGTACTTC; cdr3_aa: CASSYRLGDEQYF
d_call: .; j_call: TRBJ1-5; v_call: TRBV12-3/TRBV12-4; clone_size: .; cdr3_nt: TGTGCCAGCAGTTCGGACGGAAACGAGGGGCCCCAGCATTTT; cdr3_aa: CASSSDGNEGPQHF
d_call: TRBD2; j_call: TRBJ2-1; v_call: TRBV20-1; clone_size: many; cdr3_nt: TGCAGTGCTAGGGCTAGCGGGAGGGGCGGTGAGCAGTTCTTC; cdr3_aa: CSARASGRGGEQFF
d_call: .; j_call: TRBJ2-7; v_call: TRBV2; clone_size: .; cdr3_nt: TGTGCCAGCAGTGCAGTACATCCCGGTGAAAGGGGCGAGCAGTACTTC; cdr3_aa: CASSAVHPGERGEQYF
d_call: .; j_call: TRBJ2-7; v_call: TRBV12-3/TRBV12-4; clone_size: few; cdr3_nt: TGTGCCAGCAGATTAGGGCATTTATACGAGCAGTACTTC; cdr3_aa: CASRLGHLYEQYF
d_call: .; j_call: TRBJ1-1; v_call: TRBV29-1; clone_size: few; cdr3_nt: TGCAGCGTTGGGTGGCGCTCGATGAACACTGAAGCTTTCTTT; cdr3_aa: CSVGWRSMNTEAFF
d_call: .; j_call: TRBJ1-2; v_call: TRBV4-1; clone_size: few; cdr3_nt: TGCGCCAGCAGCCAAGACGGGCTCTATGGCTACACCTTC; cdr3_aa: CASSQDGLYGYTF
d_call: .; j_call: TRBJ2-3; v_call: TRBV20-1; clone_size: .; cdr3_nt: TGCAGTGCTAGAGATGGCAGGAACCTTGCGGATACGCAGTATTTT; cdr3_aa: CSARDGRNLADTQYF
d_call: TRBD2; j_call: TRBJ2-3; v_call: TRBV10-2; clone_size: many; cdr3_nt: TGCGCCAGCAGATATAGCGGGACCCCCACAGATACGCAGTATTTT; cdr3_aa: CASRYSGTPTDTQYF
d_call: TRBD2; j_call: TRBJ2-7; v_call: TRBV20-1; clone_size: many; cdr3_nt: TGCAGTGCTGTAGTGGCGGGAGGCTCCTACGAGCAGTACTTC; cdr3_aa: CSAVVAGGSYEQYF
d_call: TRBD1; j_call: TRBJ2-7; v_call: TRBV11-1; clone_size: many; cdr3_nt: TGTGCCAGCAGCCGGGACAGGAGAAACGAGCAGTACTTC; cdr3_aa: CASSRDRRNEQYF
d_call: .; j_call: TRBJ1-1; v_call: TRBV6-5; clone_size: few; cdr3_nt: TGTGCCAGCAGTTACTCCCCAGGGCTAATCACTGAAGCTTTCTTT; cdr3_aa: CASSYSPGLITEAFF
d_call: TRBD2; j_call: TRBJ2-1; v_call: TRBV7-8; clone_size: many; cdr3_nt: TGTACGACTAGCGGGAGGTACAATGAGCAGTTCTTC; cdr3_aa: CTTSGRYNEQFF
d_call: .; j_call: TRBJ2-1; v_call: TRBV5-1; clone_size: many; cdr3_nt: TGCGCCAGCAGCAGGGCACGCTACAATGAGCAGTTCTTC; cdr3_aa: CASSRARYNEQFF
d_call: TRBD1; j_call: TRBJ2-5; v_call: TRBV28; clone_size: many; cdr3_nt: TGTGCCAGCAGTTCATGGGGGACAGGGGCCGAGACCCAGTACTTC; cdr3_aa: CASSSWGTGAETQYF
d_call: .; j_call: TRBJ2-5; v_call: TRBV28; clone_size: many; cdr3_nt: TGTGCCAGCAGTTTAACAGGGCGAGAGACCCAGTACTTC; cdr3_aa: CASSLTGRETQYF
d_call: .; j_call: TRBJ2-1; v_call: TRBV28; clone_size: .; cdr3_nt: TGTGCCAGCAGTTTTTATAGCGGAAACAATGAGCAGTTCTTC; cdr3_aa: CASSFYSGNNEQFF
d_call: .; j_call: TRBJ2-7; v_call: TRBV27; clone_size: few; cdr3_nt: TGTGCCAGCAGTTTATCCCCGGGGGCCTCCTCCTACGAGCAGTACTTC; cdr3_aa: CASSLSPGASSYEQYF
d_call: .; j_call: TRBJ2-1; v_call: TRBV2; clone_size: few; cdr3_nt: TGTGCCAGCAGCCAACTACCGGGACCCACACTCGGGCAGTTCTTC; cdr3_aa: CASSQLPGPTLGQFF